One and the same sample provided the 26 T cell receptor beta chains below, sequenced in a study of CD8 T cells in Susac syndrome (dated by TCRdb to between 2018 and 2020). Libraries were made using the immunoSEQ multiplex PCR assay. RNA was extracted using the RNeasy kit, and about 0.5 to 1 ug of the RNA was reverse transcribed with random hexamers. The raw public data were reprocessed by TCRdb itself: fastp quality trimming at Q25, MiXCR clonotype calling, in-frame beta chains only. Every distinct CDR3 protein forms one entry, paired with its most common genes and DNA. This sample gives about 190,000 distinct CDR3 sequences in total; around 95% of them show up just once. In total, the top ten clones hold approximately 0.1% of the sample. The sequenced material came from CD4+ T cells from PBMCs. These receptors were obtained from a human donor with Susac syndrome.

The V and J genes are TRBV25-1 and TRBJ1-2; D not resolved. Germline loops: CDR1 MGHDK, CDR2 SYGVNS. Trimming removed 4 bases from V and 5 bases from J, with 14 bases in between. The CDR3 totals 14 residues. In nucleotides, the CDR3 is TGTGCCAGCAGTGGGACCGCCGACTGGTATGGCTACACCTTC. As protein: CASSGTADWYGYTF.

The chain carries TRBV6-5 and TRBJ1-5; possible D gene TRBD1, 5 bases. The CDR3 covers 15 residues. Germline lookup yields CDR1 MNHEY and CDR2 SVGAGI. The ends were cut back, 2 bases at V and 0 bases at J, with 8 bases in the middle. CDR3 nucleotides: TGTGCCAGCAGTTACGACAGAAATAGCAATCAGCCCCAGCATTTT. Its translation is CASSYDRNSNQPQHF.

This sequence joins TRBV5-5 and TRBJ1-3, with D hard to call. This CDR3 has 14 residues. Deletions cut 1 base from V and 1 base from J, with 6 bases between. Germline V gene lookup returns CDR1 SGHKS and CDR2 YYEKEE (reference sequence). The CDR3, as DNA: TGTGCCAGCAGCTTGTTGGTTTCTGGAAACACCATATATTTT. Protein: CASSLLVSGNTIYF.

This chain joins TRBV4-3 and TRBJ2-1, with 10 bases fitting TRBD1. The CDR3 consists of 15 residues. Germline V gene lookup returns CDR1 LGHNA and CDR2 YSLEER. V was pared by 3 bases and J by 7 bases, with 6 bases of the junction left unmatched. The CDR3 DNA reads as TGCGCCAGCAGCCACCCCGGGACAGGGGATAATGAGCAGTTCTTC. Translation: CASSHPGTGDNEQFF.

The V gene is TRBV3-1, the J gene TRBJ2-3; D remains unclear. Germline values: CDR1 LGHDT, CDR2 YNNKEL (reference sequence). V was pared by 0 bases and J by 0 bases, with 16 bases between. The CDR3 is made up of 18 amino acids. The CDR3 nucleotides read TGTGCCAGCAGCCAAGAAGCTCCGTTGGGCAGGAGCACAGATACGCAGTATTTT. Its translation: CASSQEAPLGRSTDTQYF.

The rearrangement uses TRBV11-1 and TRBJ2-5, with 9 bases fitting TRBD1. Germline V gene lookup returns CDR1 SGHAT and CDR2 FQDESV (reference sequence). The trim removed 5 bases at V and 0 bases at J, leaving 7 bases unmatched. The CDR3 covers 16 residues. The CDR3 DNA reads TGTGCCAGCAGCCGATCCTGGACAGGGGACCAAGAGACCCAGTACTTC. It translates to CASSRSWTGDQETQYF.

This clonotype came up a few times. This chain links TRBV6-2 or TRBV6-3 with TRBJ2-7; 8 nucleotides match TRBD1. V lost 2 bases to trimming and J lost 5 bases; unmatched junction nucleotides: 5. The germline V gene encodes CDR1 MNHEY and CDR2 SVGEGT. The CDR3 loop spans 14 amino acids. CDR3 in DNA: TGTGCCAGCAGTTACGGACAGGGTTACAACGAGCAGTACTTC. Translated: CASSYGQGYNEQYF.

Here the CDR3 reads CSARSSGGAREQYF. The CDR3 DNA follows: TGCAGTGCTAGGTCTAGCGGGGGGGCTCGAGAGCAGTACTTC. The chain is built from TRBV20-1 and TRBJ2-7, with TRBD2 matching 12 bases. The ends lost 3 bases at V and 7 bases at J; junction bases unmatched: 7. Germline lookup yields CDR1 DFQATT and CDR2 SNEGSKA (reference sequence). The CDR3 has 14 amino acids.

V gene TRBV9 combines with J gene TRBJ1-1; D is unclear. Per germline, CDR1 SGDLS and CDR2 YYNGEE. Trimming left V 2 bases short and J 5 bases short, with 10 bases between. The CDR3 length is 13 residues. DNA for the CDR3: TGTGCCAGCAGCGTTTCCTTTCGGACTGAAGCTTTCTTT. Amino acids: CASSVSFRTEAFF.

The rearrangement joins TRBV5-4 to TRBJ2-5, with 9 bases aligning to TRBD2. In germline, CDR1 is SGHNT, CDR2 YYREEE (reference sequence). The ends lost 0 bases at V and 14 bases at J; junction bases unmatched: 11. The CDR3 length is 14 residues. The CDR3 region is CASSLAEKTGTSYF. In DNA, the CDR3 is TGTGCCAGCAGCTTGGCGGAGAAAACCGGGACTAGCTACTTC.

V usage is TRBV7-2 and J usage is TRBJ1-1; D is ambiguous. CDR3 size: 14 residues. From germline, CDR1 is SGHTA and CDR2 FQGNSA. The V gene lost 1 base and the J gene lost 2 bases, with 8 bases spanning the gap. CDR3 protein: CASSLDVRNTEAFF. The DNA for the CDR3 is TGTGCCAGCAGCTTAGATGTCAGAAACACTGAAGCTTTCTTT. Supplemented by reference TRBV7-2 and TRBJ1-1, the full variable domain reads GAGVSQSPSNKVTEKGKDVELRCDPISGHTALYWYRQSLGQGLEFLIYFQGNSAPDKSGLPSDRFSAERTGGSVSTLTIQRTQQEDSAVYLCASSLDVRNTEAFFGQGTRLTVV.

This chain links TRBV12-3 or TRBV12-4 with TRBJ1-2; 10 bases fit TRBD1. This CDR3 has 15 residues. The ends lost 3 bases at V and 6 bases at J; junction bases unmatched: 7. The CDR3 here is CASSLGTGAAHGYTF. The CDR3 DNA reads TGTGCCAGCAGTTTGGGGACAGGGGCAGCGCATGGCTACACCTTC.

The DNA for the CDR3 is TGTGCCAGTAGTACCATAGTCGCCCGGGCAGATACGCAGTATTTT. This codes for CASSTIVARADTQYF. The V and J genes are TRBV19 and TRBJ2-3, with D unresolved. Per germline, CDR1 LNHDA and CDR2 SQIVND (reference sequence). The CDR3 loop spans 15 amino acids. V was cut by 4 bases and J by 4 bases, with 15 bases left in between.

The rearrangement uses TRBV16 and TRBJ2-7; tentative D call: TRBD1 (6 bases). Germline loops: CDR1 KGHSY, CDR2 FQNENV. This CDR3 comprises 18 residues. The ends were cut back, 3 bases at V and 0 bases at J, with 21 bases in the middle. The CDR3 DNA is TGTGCCAGCAGCCAGCTACTCGCCGGGACACCAGTCTCCTACGAGCAGTACTTC. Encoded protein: CASSQLLAGTPVSYEQYF.

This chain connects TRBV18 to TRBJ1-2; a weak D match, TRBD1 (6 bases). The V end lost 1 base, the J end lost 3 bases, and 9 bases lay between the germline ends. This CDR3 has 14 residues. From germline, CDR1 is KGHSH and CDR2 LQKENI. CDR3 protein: CASSPQRQDYGYTF. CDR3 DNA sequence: TGTGCCAGCTCACCACAAAGACAGGACTATGGCTACACCTTC.

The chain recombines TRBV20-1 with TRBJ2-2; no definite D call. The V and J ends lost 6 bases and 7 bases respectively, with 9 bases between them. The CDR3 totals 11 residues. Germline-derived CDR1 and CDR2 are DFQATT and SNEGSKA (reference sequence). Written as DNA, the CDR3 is TGCAGTGCGGAGAGGAGCGGGGAGCTGTTTTTT. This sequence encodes CSAERSGELFF.

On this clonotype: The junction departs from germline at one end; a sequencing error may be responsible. The CDR3 nucleotides are TGTGCCAGTAGTATCGGCAGGGATAGCAGTCAGCCCCAGCATTTT. Translation gives CASSIGRDSSQPQHF. This chain uses TRBV19 with TRBJ1-5; D perhaps matches TRBD1 (5 bases). Germline values: CDR1 LNHDA, CDR2 SQIVND (reference sequence). This CDR3 spans 15 amino acids.

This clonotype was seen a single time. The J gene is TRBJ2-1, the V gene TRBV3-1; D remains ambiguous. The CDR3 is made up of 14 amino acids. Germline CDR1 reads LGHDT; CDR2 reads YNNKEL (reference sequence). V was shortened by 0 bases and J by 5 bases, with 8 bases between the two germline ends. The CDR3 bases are TGTGCCAGCAGCCAAGATATCAAGGACAATGAGCAGTTCTTC. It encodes CASSQDIKDNEQFF.

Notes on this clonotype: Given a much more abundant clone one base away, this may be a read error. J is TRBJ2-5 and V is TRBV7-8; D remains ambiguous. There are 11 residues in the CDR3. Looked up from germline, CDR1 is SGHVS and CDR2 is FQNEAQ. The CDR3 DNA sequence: TGTGCCAGCAGGTTAGGGGAGACCCAGTACTTC. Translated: CASRLGETQYF.

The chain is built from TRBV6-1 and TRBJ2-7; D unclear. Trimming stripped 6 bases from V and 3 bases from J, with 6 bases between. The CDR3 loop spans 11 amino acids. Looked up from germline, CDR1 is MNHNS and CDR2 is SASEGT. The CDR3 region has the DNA TGTGCCAGCAGGGGTATCTACGAGCAGTACTTC. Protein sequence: CASRGIYEQYF.

The CDR3 DNA is TGTGCCTGGAGTTACGGGGGCGCTTCTAATGAAAAACTGTTTTTT. This translates into CAWSYGGASNEKLFF. J is TRBJ1-4 and V is TRBV30; D may be TRBD1 (6 bases). V lost 2 bases and J lost 3, with 13 bases in between. Germline CDR1 GTSNPN, CDR2 SVGIG (reference sequence). The CDR3 is 15 residues long. Full variable domain (missing parts from reference TRBV30 and TRBJ1-4): SQTIHQWPATLVQPVGSPLSLECTVEGTSNPNLYWYRQAAGRGLQLLFYSVGIGQISSEVPQNLSASRPQDRQFILSSKKLLLSDSGFYLCAWSYGGASNEKLFFGSGTQLSVL.

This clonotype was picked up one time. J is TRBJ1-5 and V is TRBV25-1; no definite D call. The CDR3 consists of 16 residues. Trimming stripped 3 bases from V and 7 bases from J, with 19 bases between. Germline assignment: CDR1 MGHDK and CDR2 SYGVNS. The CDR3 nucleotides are TGTGCCAGCAGTGACACCGGGCCTCCCCACGGGCAGCCCCAGCATTTT. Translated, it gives CASSDTGPPHGQPQHF.

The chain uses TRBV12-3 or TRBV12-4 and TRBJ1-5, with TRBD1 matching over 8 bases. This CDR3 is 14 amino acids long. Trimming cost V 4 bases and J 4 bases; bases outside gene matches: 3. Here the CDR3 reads CASSSYRGNQPQHF. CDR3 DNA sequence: TGTGCCAGCAGTTCCTACAGGGGGAATCAGCCCCAGCATTTT.

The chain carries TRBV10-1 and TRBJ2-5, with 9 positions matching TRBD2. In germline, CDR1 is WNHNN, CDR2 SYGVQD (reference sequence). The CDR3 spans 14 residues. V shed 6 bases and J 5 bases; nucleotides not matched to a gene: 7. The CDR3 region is CASSVAGDVETQYF. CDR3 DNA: TGCGCCAGCAGCGTAGCGGGGGACGTTGAGACCCAGTACTTC.

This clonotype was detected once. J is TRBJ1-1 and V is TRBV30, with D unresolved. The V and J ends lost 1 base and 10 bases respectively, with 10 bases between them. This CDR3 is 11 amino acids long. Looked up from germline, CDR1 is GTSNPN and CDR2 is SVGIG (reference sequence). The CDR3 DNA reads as TGTGCCTGGAGTGAACGATTAGGAGCTTTCTTT. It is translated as CAWSERLGAFF.

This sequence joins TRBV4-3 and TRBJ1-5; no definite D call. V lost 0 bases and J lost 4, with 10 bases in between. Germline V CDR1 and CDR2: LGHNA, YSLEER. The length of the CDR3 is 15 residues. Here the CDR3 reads CASSQEPLINQPQHF. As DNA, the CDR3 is TGCGCCAGCAGCCAAGAACCGCTCATTAATCAGCCCCAGCATTTT.